The text below deals with one T cell receptor beta chain. Its cognate antigen is unknown. Diagnosing involved the use of clinical symptoms, serum thyroxine and TRAb, thyroid ultrasound and orbital computed tomography. The PBMCs were sourced from fresh peripheral blood (about 10 ml). The CDR3 has 16 residues. The junction had 6 bases not matched to a gene; V was cut back by 6 bases and J by 4 bases. Germline V lookup: CDR1 MNHEY, CDR2 SMNVEV (reference sequence). This entry comes from a study of T cells in Graves' hyperthyroidism and ophthalmopathy. Study overall: Sampling of peripheral blood happened at initial diagnosis, prior to any treatment. Study-wide points: Separating ophthalmopathy from stable hyperthyroidism was achieved by a 13 V-J model.

Researchers amplified the TCR beta CDR3 regions from RNA transcripts. RT-PCR in the first round (using the HTBI primer set) targeted the TCR CDR3. From the multiplex PCR reads, TCRdb called clonotypes with MiXCR, one entry per CDR3 protein. The repertoire includes about 290,000 distinct CDR3 sequences, roughly 15% of them detected once, and 7.9% sits in the top ten. The TCR sequence derives from a middle-aged woman with Graves' hyperthyroidism. The source material was blood. This chain uses TRBV27 with TRBJ1-6, with 10 bases that match TRBD1. The CDR3 DNA sequence: TGTGCCAGCAGCCGGGACAGGGGAGAATATAATTCACCCCTCCACTTT. Amino acids: CASSRDRGEYNSPLHF.